These 24 T cell receptor beta chains were all obtained from the same sample, sequenced in a study of cytomegalovirus exposure and HLA in healthy donors. 60 Vbeta and 13 Jbeta primers were used in PCR. Only in-frame clones appear in the TCRdb table, and some are missing; sequencing was by immunoSEQ multiplex PCR. The sample carries approximately 90,000 clones, more than 60% recorded once. The specimen was PBMCs. The receptors stem from a boy aged 5-17 years in good health and CMV-seronegative.

About this clone: One end of the junction varies from germline; a read error may be responsible. The gene calls are TRBV5-1 and TRBJ1-1; D call uncertain. The CDR3 has 14 amino acids. Germline V gene sequence: CDR1 SGHRS, CDR2 YFSETQ. The CDR3 protein is CASSYTGRNAEAFF. As DNA, the CDR3 is TGCGCCAGCAGCTATACCGGGAGGAACGCTGAAGCTTTCTTT.

This chain uses TRBV27 with TRBJ2-1; 7 positions agree with TRBD2. V was pared by 7 bases and J by 6 bases, with 9 bases of the junction left unmatched. The length of the CDR3 is 14 residues. CDR1 MNHEY and CDR2 SMNVEV come from the germline V gene (reference sequence). CDR3 DNA sequence: TGTGCCAGCAAAACAGCGGGGCTCGGCAATGAGCAGTTCTTC. It yields the protein CASKTAGLGNEQFF.

This chain uses TRBV9 with TRBJ1-3, with no clear D. The germline gives CDR1 SGDLS, CDR2 YYNGEE. Deletions cut 5 bases from V and 0 bases from J, with 9 bases between. The CDR3 length is 14 residues. The CDR3 DNA follows: TGTGCCAGCAGTGGAGGGAGCTCTGGAAACACCATATATTTT. Amino acid sequence: CASSGGSSGNTIYF. The variable domain in full, with the rest retrieved from reference TRBV9 and TRBJ1-3, is DSGVTQTPKHLITATGQRVTLRCSPRSGDLSVYWYQQSLDQGLQFLIQYYNGEERAKGNILERFSAQQFPDLHSELNLSSLELGDSALYFCASSGGSSGNTIYFGEGSWLTVV.

V is TRBV4-3 and J is TRBJ2-1; 11 bases align to TRBD2. The CDR3 extends over 17 amino acids. Germline V gene sequence: CDR1 LGHNA, CDR2 YSLEER. Trimming removed 0 bases from V and 6 bases from J; junction bases left unmatched: 7. CDR3 nucleotides: TGCGCCAGCAGCCAAGATGAGGGGACTAGCGGTCCCAATGAGCAGTTCTTC. This sequence encodes CASSQDEGTSGPNEQFF.

This chain links TRBV5-4 with TRBJ2-7, with D maybe TRBD1 (7 bases). V shed 7 bases and J shed 3 bases, with 11 bases lying between them. CDR3 length: 12 amino acids. The germline CDR1 and CDR2 sequences are SGHNT and YYREEE (reference sequence). CDR3 sequence reads: CASGQGGYEQYF. The CDR3 nucleotides read TGTGCCAGCGGGCAGGGGGGCTACGAGCAGTACTTC.

The chain recombines TRBV5-4 with TRBJ2-3; 9 bases agree with TRBD2. Looked up from germline, CDR1 is SGHNT and CDR2 is YYREEE (reference sequence). The length of the CDR3 is 14 residues. V trimming: 7 bases; J trimming: 1 base; junction bases outside the gene matches: 4. For the CDR3, the DNA is TGTGCCAGCCGTAGCGGGGGTGGCACAGATACGCAGTATTTT. Its protein product is CASRSGGGTDTQYF.

The rearrangement uses TRBV9 and TRBJ1-4, with 8 bases that match TRBD1. Germline values: CDR1 SGDLS, CDR2 YYNGEE. The length of the CDR3 is 15 residues. V trimming: 4 bases; J trimming: 4 bases; junction bases outside the gene matches: 6. This CDR3 reads CASSPKTGGNEKLFF. The CDR3 coding sequence is TGTGCCAGCAGCCCAAAAACAGGGGGTAATGAAAAACTGTTTTTT.

Only one count was recorded for this clone. The chain joins TRBV4-1 to TRBJ2-7; 10 nucleotides agree with TRBD2. V was pared by 2 bases and J by 1 base, with 2 bases of the junction left unmatched. This CDR3 has 15 amino acids. Germline CDR1 is MGHRA and CDR2 is YSYEKL. The CDR3 loop reads CASSQPTSGSYEQYF. The CDR3 DNA follows: TGCGCCAGCAGCCAACCGACTAGCGGGTCCTACGAGCAGTACTTC.

This rearrangement joins TRBV29-1 to TRBJ2-7, with 9 bases aligning to TRBD1. V trimming: 6 bases; J trimming: 4 bases; junction bases outside the gene matches: 10. This CDR3 spans 14 amino acids. CDR1 and CDR2 from the germline V gene are SQVTM and ANQGSEA. The chain's CDR3 is CSVWTGVEPYEQYF. The CDR3 nucleotides read TGCAGCGTCTGGACAGGGGTCGAGCCATACGAGCAGTACTTC.

The rearrangement links TRBV5-1 to TRBJ1-2, with 7 bases that match TRBD1. The germline V gene has CDR1 SGHRS and CDR2 YFSETQ. The CDR3 contains 14 residues. Trimming removed 7 bases from V and 4 bases from J; junction bases left unmatched: 10. The CDR3 coding sequence is TGCGCCAGCCGACTTTCGGGGACAGCCTATGGCTACACCTTC. It specifies CASRLSGTAYGYTF.

The chain carries TRBV30 and TRBJ2-1; TRBD2 might be the D (5 bases). There are 15 residues in the CDR3. CDR1 GTSNPN and CDR2 SVGIG come from the germline V gene (reference sequence). Trimming removed 2 bases at V and 3 bases at J, with 14 bases between. The CDR3 protein is CAWSKESGSYNEQFF. Here the CDR3 DNA reads TGTGCCTGGAGTAAGGAGTCGGGGAGCTACAATGAGCAGTTCTTC.

The rearrangement links TRBV19 to TRBJ2-7, with D perhaps matching TRBD2 (6 bases). The V end lost 4 bases, the J end lost 3 bases, and 10 bases lay between the germline ends. The CDR3 totals 13 residues. CDR1 is LNHDA, CDR2 SQIVND, per germline (reference sequence). In DNA form, the CDR3 reads TGTGCCAGTAGTACAGGGACTTACTACGAGCAGTACTTC. This codes for CASSTGTYYEQYF.

V is TRBV29-1 and J is TRBJ2-7; 8 bases agree with TRBD1. The CDR3 contains 13 residues. Germline loops: CDR1 SQVTM, CDR2 ANQGSEA. V gave up 4 bases and J gave up 6 bases; unmatched junction bases: 8. In DNA, the CDR3 is TGCAGCGTTGCGGGACCAGGGGGCTCCGAGCAGTACTTC. Translation: CSVAGPGGSEQYF.

Written as DNA, the CDR3 is TGCGCCAGCAGCCAAGATCTGACAGGGAGGACTGAAGCTTTCTTT. It translates to CASSQDLTGRTEAFF. V usage is TRBV4-3 and J usage is TRBJ1-1; 7 bases match TRBD1. The junction had 6 bases not matched to a gene; V was cut back by 0 bases and J by 5 bases. Looked up from germline, CDR1 is LGHNA and CDR2 is YSLEER. This CDR3 contains 15 residues.

The chain carries TRBV4-3 and TRBJ1-2; 10 positions match TRBD1. The junction had 3 bases not matched to a gene; V was cut back by 4 bases and J by 1 base. From germline, CDR1 is LGHNA and CDR2 YSLEER. CDR3 length: 15 amino acids. The CDR3 region is CASSPGTGDNYGYTF. The CDR3 DNA reads TGCGCCAGCAGCCCCGGGACAGGGGATAACTATGGCTACACCTTC.

The chain joins TRBV7-9 to TRBJ2-7, with TRBD1 as a possible D gene (6 bases). The CDR3 spans 13 residues. Germline assignment: CDR1 SEHNR and CDR2 FQNEAQ (reference sequence). With 2 bases removed from V and 5 bases from J, the gap between germline ends came to 10 bases. In DNA form, the CDR3 reads TGTGCCAGCAGCTTACTGGCAGGGGACGAGCAGTACTTC. It yields the protein CASSLLAGDEQYF.

This chain joins TRBV15 and TRBJ2-7; 8 bases align to TRBD2. This CDR3 has 16 amino acids. CDR1 is LNHNV and CDR2 is YYDKDF in the germline V gene (reference sequence). The trim removed 0 bases at V and 6 bases at J, leaving 10 bases unmatched. The CDR3 is CATSRERTSLISEQYF. CDR3 DNA: TGTGCCACCAGCAGAGAAAGGACTAGCCTTATCAGCGAGCAGTACTTC.

V and J are TRBV6-5 and TRBJ1-5; D gene uncertain. Trimming removed 5 bases from V and 2 bases from J, with 10 bases in between. Looked up from germline, CDR1 is MNHEY and CDR2 is SVGAGI. The CDR3 length is 14 residues. The CDR3 nucleotides read TGTGCCAGCAGTCCAGACACCGGCAATCAGCCCCAGCATTTT. The encoded protein is CASSPDTGNQPQHF.

V and J are TRBV11-2 and TRBJ2-1; D is perhaps TRBD2 (5 bases). The CDR3 loop spans 13 amino acids. CDR1 SGHAT and CDR2 FQNNGV come from the germline V gene. The V gene lost 5 bases and the J gene lost 6 bases, with 11 bases spanning the gap. The CDR3 sequence is CASSLTGVNEQFF. CDR3 DNA: TGTGCCAGCAGCCTCACCGGGGTCAATGAGCAGTTCTTC.

The rearrangement joins TRBV29-1 to TRBJ1-4; perhaps TRBD1 as D (5 bases). Germline CDR1 and CDR2: SQVTM and ANQGSEA. The CDR3 spans 13 residues. V was trimmed by 7 bases and J by 5 bases, leaving 14 bases between them. The CDR3 protein is CSAQGSLNEKLFF. In nucleotides, the CDR3 is TGCAGCGCTCAGGGCAGCTTGAATGAAAAACTGTTTTTT.

CDR3 in DNA: TGTGCCACCCAGACTAGCGGGATACAAGAGACCCAGTACTTC. This translates into CATQTSGIQETQYF. The chain uses TRBV5-4 and TRBJ2-5; 11 bases align to TRBD2. Germline loops: CDR1 SGHNT, CDR2 YYREEE (reference sequence). CDR3 length: 14 residues. V shed 9 bases, J shed 2 bases, and the junction held 6 bases outside the gene matches.

The CDR3 region has the DNA TGCGCCAGCAGTGTACCCGGGAATCAGCCCCAGCATTTT. This translates into CASSVPGNQPQHF. J is TRBJ1-5 and V is TRBV10-2; no definite D call. CDR1 is WSHSY, CDR2 SAAADI, per germline. This CDR3 has 13 residues. V was clipped by 4 bases and J by 4 bases, with 8 bases between them.

The chain is built from TRBV11-3 and TRBJ2-2, with D perhaps TRBD2 (5 bases). The V and J ends lost 8 bases and 6 bases respectively, with 13 bases between them. This CDR3 comprises 13 residues. Germline-derived CDR1 and CDR2 are SGHNT and YENEEA. The CDR3 region has the DNA TGTGCCAGCGGAGAACTAGTTTCCGGGGAGCTGTTTTTT. It is translated as CASGELVSGELFF.

In its sample, this clone was seen a few times. The rearrangement joins TRBV7-9 to TRBJ1-5; 10 nucleotides match TRBD1. Looked up from germline, CDR1 is SEHNR and CDR2 is FQNEAQ (reference sequence). The CDR3 has 16 amino acids. The V gene end was trimmed by 4 bases and the J gene end by 5 bases; junction bases not matched to a gene: 8. The CDR3 region has the DNA TGTGCCAGCAGCTCAAGACAGGGGGCATATGATCAGCCCCAGCATTTT. This encodes CASSSRQGAYDQPQHF. Filled out from reference TRBV7-9 and TRBJ1-5, the complete variable domain reads DTGVSQNPRHKITKRGQNVTFRCDPISEHNRLYWYRQTLGQGPEFLTYFQNEAQLEKSRLLSDRFSAERPKGSFSTLEIQRTEQGDSAMYLCASSSRQGAYDQPQHFGDGTRLSIL.